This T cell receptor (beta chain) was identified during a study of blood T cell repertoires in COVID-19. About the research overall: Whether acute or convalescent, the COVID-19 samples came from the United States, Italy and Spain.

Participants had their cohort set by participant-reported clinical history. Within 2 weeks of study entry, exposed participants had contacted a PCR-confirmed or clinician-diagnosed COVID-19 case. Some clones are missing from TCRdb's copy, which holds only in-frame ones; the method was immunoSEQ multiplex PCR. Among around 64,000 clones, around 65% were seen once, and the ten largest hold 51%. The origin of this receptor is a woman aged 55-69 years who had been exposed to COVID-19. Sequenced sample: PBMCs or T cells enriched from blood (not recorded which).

The CDR3 bases are TGTGCCAGCAGTTTTCCAAAGACAGGGGTGGGCTATGGCTACACCTTC. Amino acid sequence: CASSFPKTGVGYGYTF. The V gene is TRBV28, the J gene TRBJ1-2; 8 bases map to TRBD1. The CDR3 sequence is 16 residues long. With 3 bases clipped from V and 4 bases from J, the junction kept 10 bases outside the gene matches. CDR1 and CDR2 from the germline V gene are MDHEN and SYDVKM.